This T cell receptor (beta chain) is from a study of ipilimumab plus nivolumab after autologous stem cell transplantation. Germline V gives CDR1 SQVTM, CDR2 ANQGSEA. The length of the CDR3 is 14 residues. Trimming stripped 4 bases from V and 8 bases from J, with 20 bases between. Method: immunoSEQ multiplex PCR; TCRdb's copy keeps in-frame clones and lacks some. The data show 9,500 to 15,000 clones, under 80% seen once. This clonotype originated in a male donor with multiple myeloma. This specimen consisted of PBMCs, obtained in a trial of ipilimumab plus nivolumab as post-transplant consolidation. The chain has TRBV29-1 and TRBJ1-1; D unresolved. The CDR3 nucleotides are TGCAGCGTTGTTCACGTAGGGCCAAACGGCGAAGCTTTCTTT. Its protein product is CSVVHVGPNGEAFF.